Listed below are T cell receptor beta chains from one sample, sequenced in a study of cytomegalovirus exposure and HLA in healthy donors. Sequencing used immunoSEQ multiplex PCR; TCRdb keeps in-frame clones, though not all of them. There are tens of thousands of clones in the sample; 65% to 85% occur only once, and approximately 2.3% lies in the top ten. Sequencing was carried out using PBMCs. Source of these receptors: a young man in good health and CMV-seronegative. Both conserved end residues are part of each CDR3. The D gene is left open where the match is weak. The listing skips clone size in some rows; elsewhere it reads once, few, many or a size class.

TRBV9	TRBJ1-2	NA	TRBD1	14	TGTGCCAGCAGCGTGGGGACAGGGGGCTTTGGCTACACCTTC	CASSVGTGGFGYTF
TRBV6-4	TRBJ2-3	few	NA	15	TGTGCCAGCAGTGTTGAACAGGGACACACAGATACGCAGTATTTT	CASSVEQGHTDTQYF
TRBV19	TRBJ1-1	NA	NA	14	TGTGCCAGTATTAGGACGGACAGGAACACTGAAGCTTTCTTT	CASIRTDRNTEAFF
TRBV28	TRBJ2-7	NA	TRBD2	11	TGTGCCAGCCAGGGAGGGTACGAGCAGTACTTC	CASQGGYEQYF
TRBV28	TRBJ2-2	NA	NA	14	TGTGCCAGCAGGAGGGGGTCTGGCACCGGGGAGCTGTTTTTT	CASRRGSGTGELFF
TRBV6-5	TRBJ2-7	NA	TRBD2	13	TGTGCCAGCAGCCAAGGACTAGCCAGCGAGCAGTACTTC	CASSQGLASEQYF
TRBV7-9	TRBJ2-3	NA	TRBD2	16	TGTGCCAGCAGCTCCGGGACTAGCGGGAGTGCAGATACGCAGTATTTT	CASSSGTSGSADTQYF
TRBV6-5	TRBJ1-5	once	TRBD1	14	TGTGCCAGCAGCACCACAGGGGGGAATCAGCCCCAGCATTTT	CASSTTGGNQPQHF
TRBV15	TRBJ2-4	NA	NA	17	TGTGCCACCAGCAGATCCAGCGGCCTGGGGGGCAAAAACATTCAGTACTTC	CATSRSSGLGGKNIQYF
TRBV6-5	TRBJ2-1	NA	TRBD2	15	TGTGCCAGCACCTCGGGGACTAGCGGGAGTAATGAGCAGTTCTTC	CASTSGTSGSNEQFF
TRBV7-7	TRBJ2-7	NA	TRBD2	15	TGTGCTAGCAGCTTAGAGCGGGGGAGCTCCTACGAGCAGTACTTC	CASSLERGSSYEQYF
TRBV6-5	TRBJ2-3	NA	TRBD2	15	TGTGCCAGCAGCTTTAGCGGGGCTAGCACAGATACGCAGTATTTT	CASSFSGASTDTQYF
TRBV25-1	TRBJ1-5	NA	NA	14	TGTGCCAGTAGTGGGGGGGTAGGCAATCAGCCCCAGCATTTT	CASSGGVGNQPQHF
TRBV30	TRBJ1-3	NA	TRBD1	15	TGTGCCTGGAGTGTAGTGGACAGGATTGGAAACACCATATATTTT	CAWSVVDRIGNTIYF
TRBV5-6	TRBJ2-1	NA	TRBD1	19	TGTGCCAGCAGCTTGTTAATTGCTTCGGGACAGGAATCTAACAATGAGCAGTTCTTC	CASSLLIASGQESNNEQFF
TRBV11-2	TRBJ1-4	NA	TRBD1	17	TGTGCCAGCAATATCCGGGGACAGGGAACAAGGAAAGAAAAACTGTTTTTT	CASNIRGQGTRKEKLFF
TRBV16	TRBJ1-5	NA	TRBD1	15	TGTGCCAGCAGCGAGGGACAGGGAGGCAATCAGCCCCAGCATTTT	CASSEGQGGNQPQHF
TRBV6-5	TRBJ1-5	once	TRBD1	14	TGTGCCAGCGGTTCAGGGGGGAGCAATCAGCCCCAGCATTTT	CASGSGGSNQPQHF
TRBV19	TRBJ2-1	NA	NA	13	TGTGCCAGTAGTAGTACTCAGGGTGGTGAGCAGTTCTTC	CASSSTQGGEQFF
TRBV15	TRBJ1-4	NA	NA	16	TGTGCCACCAGCAGAGACAGGGTTTGGAGGGGAGAAAAACTGTTTTTT	CATSRDRVWRGEKLFF
TRBV7-9	TRBJ2-7	NA	TRBD2	16	TGTGCCAGCAGCATCCTAGCGGGAGGGCCTTCCTACGAGCAGTACTTC	CASSILAGGPSYEQYF
TRBV5-4	TRBJ2-1	NA	TRBD2	16	TGTGCCAGCAGCGGACGTGTTACTAGCGGGAACAATGAGCAGTTCTTC	CASSGRVTSGNNEQFF
TRBV13	TRBJ1-4	NA	NA	14	TGTGCCAGCAGGCTACAGGGAGAGGGTGAAAAACTGTTTTTT	CASRLQGEGEKLFF
TRBV2	TRBJ2-2	NA	TRBD2	15	TGTGCCGTAATACAAGCGGGACTGAACACCGGGGAGCTGTTTTTT	CAVIQAGLNTGELFF
TRBV27	TRBJ2-7	NA	TRBD1	15	TGTGCCAGCAGTTTCCAGACCGGGACAGCCTACGAGCAGTACTTC	CASSFQTGTAYEQYF
TRBV27	TRBJ2-1	NA	TRBD1	14	TGTGCCAGCAGGGCAGGGGGCGGCCGCAATGAGCAGTTCTTC	CASRAGGGRNEQFF
TRBV10-2	TRBJ2-7	NA	NA	12	TGCGCCAGCATTGGGCGGGACCGCGAGCAGTACTTC	CASIGRDREQYF
TRBV30	TRBJ1-4	NA	NA	15	TGTGCCTGGAGTTCGGAGGGGCAGGCTAATGAAAAACTGTTTTTT	CAWSSEGQANEKLFF
TRBV7-9	TRBJ1-3	NA	TRBD1	16	TGTGCCAGCAGCCTACTAGGGACAGGATCAGGAAACACCATATATTTT	CASSLLGTGSGNTIYF
TRBV5-5	TRBJ1-1	NA	NA	13	TGTGCCAGCAGCTCGGACAGCCTCGATGAAGCTTTCTTT	CASSSDSLDEAFF
TRBV5-1	TRBJ1-1	NA	NA	13	TGCGCCAGCCAAGTACAGGGGAACACTGAAGCTTTCTTT	CASQVQGNTEAFF
TRBV29-1	TRBJ1-5	NA	NA	13	TGCAGCGTTGCCCCCGGGGTAGGGCAGCCCCAGCATTTT	CSVAPGVGQPQHF
TRBV4-2	TRBJ2-3	NA	NA	13	TGTGCCAGCAGCCATATGTCGGGAGATACGCAGTATTTT	CASSHMSGDTQYF
TRBV6-6	TRBJ2-1	NA	TRBD2	15	TGTGCCAGCAGCCCGAGCGGGAGGCAGTACAATGAGCAGTTCTTC	CASSPSGRQYNEQFF
TRBV10-1	TRBJ2-5	NA	TRBD1	14	TGCGCCAGCTCCCAAGGGGGGACAGGCGAGACCCAGTACTTC	CASSQGGTGETQYF
TRBV15	TRBJ2-7	NA	NA	17	TGTGCCACCAGCAGTCAACTAGGAAACCGAGCCGGCTACGAGCAGTACTTC	CATSSQLGNRAGYEQYF
TRBV28	TRBJ1-2	NA	NA	17	TGTGCCAGCAGTTTAGTGGGGGGGCTGGGTCGGAACTATGGCTACACCTTC	CASSLVGGLGRNYGYTF